This T cell receptor beta chain stems from a study of shared clonotypes between healthy human individuals. Sequencing was performed with immunoSEQ multiplex PCR; in TCRdb, only in-frame clones are kept and a portion is missing. The sample shows approximately 1.9 million clones, approximately 92% of them seen only once. Terminally differentiated effector memory CD45RA+ cells were excluded by CCR7 positive selection of CD45RO-negative cells. Germline-derived CDR1 and CDR2 are SGHDT and YYEEEE. The CDR3 contains 13 residues. The ends lost 0 bases at V and 5 bases at J; junction bases unmatched: 0. The sample holds a few counts of this clone. This same CDR3 is encoded by further DNA sequences in the sample.

The source material was naive CD8+ T cells from PBMCs. The rearrangement links TRBV5-6 to TRBJ1-2; 8 nucleotides line up with TRBD1. The receptor was isolated from a man between 18 and 29 years old in good health. Some clones in this sample may be carry-over from other donors' samples. The CDR3 sequence: CASSLGTGYGYTF. CDR3 DNA: TGTGCCAGCAGCTTGGGGACAGGGTATGGCTACACCTTC.